This T cell receptor (beta chain) is from a study of blood T cell repertoires in COVID-19. Study-wide background: COVID-19 samples from acute and convalescent phases originated in the United States, Italy and Spain. T cells, B-cell-depleted T cells, or PBMCs provided the cDNA or gDNA that served as material.

In the original workflow: By means of reference gene primer amplification, nucleated cell counts were estimated. Profiling relied on immunoSEQ multiplex PCR, and the TCRdb table lists in-frame clones only, not all of them. V and J calls and clone size follow that table, whereas D and trimming were derived from the DNA. The profile shows roughly 290,000 clones, around 81% of them singletons. This CDR3 spans 13 amino acids. Germline CDR1 SGHVS, CDR2 FQNEAQ. V dropped 3 bases and J dropped 6 bases, with 12 bases sitting between them. The sequencing input was peripheral blood. This receptor was identified in a woman aged 45-59 years with active or convalescent COVID-19. The chain employs TRBV7-8 and TRBJ2-7; maybe TRBD2 (6 bases). The CDR3 nucleotides read TGTGCCAGCAGCTTGACTAGTAGGAGCGAGCAGTACTTC. Translation: CASSLTSRSEQYF.